This passage covers 11 T cell receptor beta chains from one sample sequenced in a study of cytomegalovirus exposure and HLA in healthy donors. With 60 Vbeta and 13 Jbeta primers, the PCR was carried out. Produced via immunoSEQ multiplex PCR; TCRdb's table is partial and in-frame only. The sample gives nearly 110,000 clones, roughly 76% of which show up once; approximately 2.2% is in the top ten. Sequencing was done on a sample of PBMCs. Source of these receptors: a man between 18 and 29 years old in good health and CMV-seronegative.

The rearrangement links TRBV9 to TRBJ2-2; possibly TRBD2 for D (7 bases). This CDR3 is built from 15 residues. Germline-derived CDR1 and CDR2 are SGDLS and YYNGEE. Between the trimmed V and J ends, which lost 1 base and 4 bases, there was a span of 11 bases. The CDR3 coding sequence is TGTGCCAGCAGCGTAAAAGGGGGGGGCACCGGGGAGCTGTTTTTT. Translated: CASSVKGGGTGELFF.

This clone has a handful of counts. V is TRBV2 and J is TRBJ1-6, with D possibly TRBD1 on 6 matching bases. V lost 4 bases to trimming and J lost 9 bases, with 16 bases between them. The CDR3 extends over 15 amino acids. Per germline, CDR1 SNHLY and CDR2 FYNNEI. This chain's CDR3 is CASSVGQTVGSPLHF. CDR3 nucleotide sequence: TGTGCCAGCAGTGTGGGACAAACTGTCGGTTCACCCCTCCACTTT.

This chain links TRBV2 with TRBJ2-3; maybe TRBD2 (6 bases). Trimming cost V 11 bases and J 0 bases, with 12 bases left between them. Germline assignment: CDR1 SNHLY and CDR2 FYNNEI. The CDR3 consists of 13 residues. The CDR3 DNA sequence: TGTGCCTGGGGGAGGTCAAGCACAGATACGCAGTATTTT. Translating gives CAWGRSSTDTQYF.

This chain connects TRBV5-1 to TRBJ2-3; D call uncertain. The germline CDR1 and CDR2 sequences are SGHRS and YFSETQ. V lost 0 bases and J lost 2, with 13 bases in between. CDR3 size: 16 residues. The CDR3 sequence is CASSLDSLLTTDTQYF. Written as DNA, the CDR3 is TGCGCCAGCAGCTTGGACAGTTTACTCACCACAGATACGCAGTATTTT.

This CDR3 reads CASSPFNQPQHF. The CDR3 bases are TGTGCCAGCTCACCCTTCAATCAGCCCCAGCATTTT. V gene TRBV18 combines with J gene TRBJ1-5; D uncertain. This CDR3 has 12 residues. Trimming removed 3 bases at V and 3 bases at J, with 3 bases between. CDR1 is KGHSH and CDR2 is LQKENI in the germline V gene.

Only one count was recorded for this clone. This chain connects TRBV5-1 to TRBJ1-6, with a possible D match to TRBD1 (6 bases). Germline lookup yields CDR1 SGHRS and CDR2 YFSETQ. V lost 1 base to trimming and J lost 7 bases, with 18 bases between them. This CDR3 spans 17 amino acids. Here the CDR3 DNA reads TGCGCCAGCAGCTTGTCTCGGGGGGGACAACCGAATTCACCCCTCCACTTT. Its protein is CASSLSRGGQPNSPLHF. The whole variable domain, filled in from reference TRBV5-1 and TRBJ1-6, reads KAGVTQTPRYLIKTRGQQVTLSCSPISGHRSVSWYQQTPGQGLQFLFEYFSETQRNKGNFPGRFSGRQFSNSRSEMNVSTLELGDSALYLCASSLSRGGQPNSPLHFGNGTRLTVT.

The chain employs TRBV19 and TRBJ1-4; D is unclear. Deletions cut 11 bases from V and 5 bases from J, with 18 bases between. This CDR3 comprises 14 residues. Germline values: CDR1 LNHDA, CDR2 SQIVND (reference sequence). DNA of the CDR3: TGTGCCTCTCGAGGGCAGGCGACGAATGAAAAACTGTTTTTT. Protein product: CASRGQATNEKLFF.

This clone has a handful of counts. The J gene is TRBJ1-1, the V gene TRBV5-1, with D perhaps TRBD1 (6 bases). This CDR3 spans 13 amino acids. CDR1 is SGHRS and CDR2 is YFSETQ in the germline V gene. V lost 9 bases and J lost 1, with 13 bases in between. The CDR3 nucleotides read TGCGCCACCCGGGGACAACCGAACACTGAAGCTTTCTTT. It specifies CATRGQPNTEAFF. The whole variable domain, filled in from reference TRBV5-1 and TRBJ1-1, reads KAGVTQTPRYLIKTRGQQVTLSCSPISGHRSVSWYQQTPGQGLQFLFEYFSETQRNKGNFPGRFSGRQFSNSRSEMNVSTLELGDSALYLCATRGQPNTEAFFGQGTRLTVV.

This chain joins TRBV18 and TRBJ2-7; D call uncertain. This CDR3 contains 13 residues. Trimming removed 3 bases from V and 1 base from J, with 7 bases in between. The germline V gene encodes CDR1 KGHSH and CDR2 LQKENI. CDR3 protein: CASSPRTSYEQYF. The CDR3 DNA is TGTGCCAGCTCACCTCGCACTTCCTACGAGCAGTACTTC.

There are a few counts of this clone. J is TRBJ1-4 and V is TRBV28, with 7 bases that match TRBD1. The V gene's germline CDR1 is MDHEN and CDR2 SYDVKM. The CDR3 sequence is 14 residues long. V shed 5 bases, J shed 6 bases, and the junction held 6 bases outside the gene matches. CDR3 bases: TGTGCCAGCAGTCCCTGGGACAGCGATGAAAAACTGTTTTTT. It encodes CASSPWDSDEKLFF.

The chain carries TRBV9 and TRBJ2-7; 11 bases align to TRBD1. This CDR3 spans 15 amino acids. Germline V gives CDR1 SGDLS, CDR2 YYNGEE. Trimming removed 3 bases from V and 3 bases from J; junction bases left unmatched: 5. The CDR3 DNA follows: TGTGCCAGCAGCGCTTCCGGGACAGGGGGCTACGAGCAGTACTTC. It encodes CASSASGTGGYEQYF.